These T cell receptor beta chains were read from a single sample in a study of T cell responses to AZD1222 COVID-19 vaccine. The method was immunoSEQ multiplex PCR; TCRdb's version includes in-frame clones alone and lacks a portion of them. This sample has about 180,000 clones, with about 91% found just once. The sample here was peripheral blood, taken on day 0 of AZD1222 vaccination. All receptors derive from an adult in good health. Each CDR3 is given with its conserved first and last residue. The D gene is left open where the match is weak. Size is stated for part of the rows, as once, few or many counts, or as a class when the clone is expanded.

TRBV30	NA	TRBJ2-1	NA	CAWSEGRYNEQFF	TGTGCCTGGAGTGAGGGGCGATACAATGAGCAGTTCTTC
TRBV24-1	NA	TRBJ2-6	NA	CATSDPSAGGANVLTF	TGTGCCACCAGTGACCCTAGCGCCGGAGGGGCCAACGTCCTGACTTTC
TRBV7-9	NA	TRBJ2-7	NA	CASSTDKSSYEQYF	TGTGCCAGCAGCACGGACAAGAGCTCCTACGAGCAGTACTTC
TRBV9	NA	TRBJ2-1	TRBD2	CASSTRSGSGNEQFF	TGTGCCAGCAGCACACGTAGCGGGAGCGGGAATGAGCAGTTCTTC
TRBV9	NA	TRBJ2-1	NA	CARSGGGAGAYNEQFF	TGTGCCCGCAGCGGAGGGGGGGCGGGAGCGTACAATGAGCAGTTCTTC
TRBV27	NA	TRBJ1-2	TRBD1	CASSDRASGYTF	TGTGCCAGCAGTGACAGGGCGAGCGGCTACACCTTC
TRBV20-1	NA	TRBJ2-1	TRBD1	CSASPPGQGINEQFF	TGCAGTGCTAGTCCCCCGGGACAGGGGATCAATGAGCAGTTCTTC
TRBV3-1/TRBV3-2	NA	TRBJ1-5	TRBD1	CASSPAGTVNQPQHF	TGTGCCAGCAGCCCAGCCGGGACAGTCAATCAGCCCCAGCATTTT
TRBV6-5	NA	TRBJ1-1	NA	CASTWARSLSEAFF	TGTGCCAGCACCTGGGCGAGGAGTCTCTCTGAAGCTTTCTTT
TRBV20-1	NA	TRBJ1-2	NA	CSASPFELGDYGYTF	TGCAGTGCTAGTCCCTTTGAGCTGGGGGACTATGGCTACACCTTC
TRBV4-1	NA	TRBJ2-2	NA	CASSQVVITGELFF	TGCGCCAGCAGCCAAGTGGTCATAACCGGGGAGCTGTTTTTT
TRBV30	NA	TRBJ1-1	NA	CAWSDWGRTEAFF	TGTGCCTGGAGTGACTGGGGGAGAACTGAAGCTTTCTTT
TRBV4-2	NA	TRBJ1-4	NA	CASSQGGSNEKLFF	TGTGCCAGCAGCCAGGGGGGGTCTAATGAAAAACTGTTTTTT
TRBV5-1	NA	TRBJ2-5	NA	CASSLGRSQETQYF	TGCGCCAGCAGCTTGGGCAGGAGCCAAGAGACCCAGTACTTC
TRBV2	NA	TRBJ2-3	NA	CASSATGVPTDTQYF	TGTGCCAGCAGTGCCACGGGAGTACCCACAGATACGCAGTATTTT
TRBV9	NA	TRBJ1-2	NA	CASSSRARDGRGYTF	TGTGCCAGCAGCTCCAGAGCGCGGGACGGACGGGGCTACACCTTC
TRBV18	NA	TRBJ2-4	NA	CASSLTGPPKAIQYF	TGTGCCAGCTCACTAACAGGGCCCCCAAAGGCCATTCAGTACTTC
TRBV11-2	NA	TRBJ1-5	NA	CASSYQAGAGPQHF	TGTGCCAGCAGCTATCAGGCGGGCGCGGGGCCCCAGCATTTT
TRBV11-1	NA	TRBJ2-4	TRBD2	CASSSGLAGYIQYF	TGTGCCAGCAGCTCCGGACTAGCAGGGTACATTCAGTACTTC
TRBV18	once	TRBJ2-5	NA	CASSSGAETQYF	TGTGCCAGCTCTTCGGGGGCAGAGACCCAGTACTTC
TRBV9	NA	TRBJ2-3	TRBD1	CASSYRDRGTDTQYF	TGTGCCAGCAGTTATCGGGACAGGGGCACAGATACGCAGTATTTT
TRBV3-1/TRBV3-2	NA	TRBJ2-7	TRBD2	CASSPGLAAYEQYF	TGTGCCAGCAGCCCGGGACTAGCGGCCTACGAGCAGTACTTC
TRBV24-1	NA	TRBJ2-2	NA	CATSDPARELFF	TGTGCCACCAGTGATCCTGCGCGGGAGCTGTTTTTT
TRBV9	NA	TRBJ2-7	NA	CASSGRDNSYEQYF	TGTGCCAGCAGCGGCCGGGACAACTCCTACGAGCAGTACTTC
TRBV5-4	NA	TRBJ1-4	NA	CASSDRVVPSGEKLFF	TGTGCCAGCAGCGACCGAGTGGTACCCTCGGGAGAAAAACTGTTTTTT
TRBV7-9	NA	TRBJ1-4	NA	CASREDQTNEKLFF	TGTGCCAGCAGGGAGGACCAAACTAATGAAAAACTGTTTTTT
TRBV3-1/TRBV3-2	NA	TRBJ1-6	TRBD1	CASSQPTTGTGTSPLHF	TGTGCCAGCAGCCAACCCACCACCGGGACAGGGACTTCACCCCTCCACTTT
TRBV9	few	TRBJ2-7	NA	CASSVGGENEQYF	TGTGCCAGCAGCGTAGGAGGGGAGAACGAGCAGTACTTC
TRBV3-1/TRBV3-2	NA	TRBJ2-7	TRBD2	CASSQGFFGGDPGEQYF	TGTGCCAGCAGCCAAGGATTTTTCGGGGGGGACCCGGGCGAGCAGTACTTC
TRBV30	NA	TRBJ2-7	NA	CAWSVRGEQYF	TGTGCCTGGAGTGTTCGAGGAGAGCAGTACTTC
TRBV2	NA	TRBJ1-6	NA	CASSPQNPSYNSPLHF	TGTGCCAGCAGCCCACAGAACCCCTCCTATAATTCACCCCTCCACTTT
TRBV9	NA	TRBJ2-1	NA	CASSADYYNEQFF	TGTGCCAGCAGCGCGGACTACTACAATGAGCAGTTCTTC
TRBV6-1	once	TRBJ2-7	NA	CASSDKNYEQYF	TGTGCCAGCAGTGATAAGAACTACGAGCAGTACTTC
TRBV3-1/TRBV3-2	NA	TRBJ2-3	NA	CASSQDPTATPTDTQYF	TGTGCCAGCAGCCAAGATCCAACTGCAACCCCCACAGATACGCAGTATTTT
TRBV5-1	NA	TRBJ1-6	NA	CASSQANSPLHF	TGCGCCAGCAGCCAGGCGAATTCACCCCTCCACTTT
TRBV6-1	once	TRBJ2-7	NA	CASSETSRDPYEQYF	TGTGCCAGCAGTGAAACGAGTAGGGATCCCTACGAGCAGTACTTC